This T cell receptor (beta chain) originates from a study of T-cell reconstitution after alpha-beta-depleted transplantation in children. This clonotype was counted only a few times. Its specificity is not known. TCRbeta library preparation incorporated unique molecular identifiers. Using its own MiXCR run on the PCR reads, TCRdb lists one record per CDR3 protein. The data contain over 150,000 distinct CDR3 sequences, about 7% of them singletons. Study-wide points: Diversity and T-cell counts at one year after transplant derived mostly from new T cells. Surviving recipient T cells and thymic progenitors underlay high day-60 TCRbeta diversity in some patients. About two months after transplant, alpha-beta T cells reportedly came from several hundred expanded graft clones.

Trimming took 3 bases from V and 4 from J, leaving 6 bases between them. From germline, CDR1 is MGHDK and CDR2 SYGVNS. The CDR3 consists of 13 residues. This material consisted of PBMCs, taken before TCRalphabeta/CD19-depleted stem cell transplant. The receptor was derived from a boy between 2 and 10 years old with acute lymphoblastic leukemia, due to receive a stem cell transplant. The V gene is TRBV25-1, the J gene TRBJ2-2; D is uncertain. DNA of the CDR3: TGTGCCAGCAGTGACCCAACCACCGGGGAGCTGTTTTTT. It specifies CASSDPTTGELFF.